This TCR beta chain comes out of a study of cytotoxic CD8 clonotypes in ibrutinib-treated CLL (dated by TCRdb to about 2021). Notes on the research overall: In this cohort, approximately 15 patients were treatment-naive and ten to twelve were relapsed/refractory, while around 18 had unmutated IGHV. Cryopreserved peripheral blood mononuclear cells were obtained before treatment, at response, and at either sustained remission or disease progression. Samples averaged around 280,000 productive templates and more than 85,000 productive rearrangements. Longitudinal samples were obtainable from about 30% of the roughly 90 participants in the trial. Partial responses were observed in about 25 patients and complete responses in 2; after a median follow-up of 68 months, remission was maintained in roughly 14 patients and progression was observed in about twelve. Patients were still on ibrutinib when every remission and progressive disease sample was collected. Response samples were taken after a median of 12 months on treatment, ranging from about 6 to 40 months.

Read against the paper, the sample's time point label means: around 2 years on ibrutinib. For TCR beta library preparation, about 2 micrograms of genomic DNA were isolated from cryopreserved PBMCs. Longitudinal blood samples from CLL patients receiving ibrutinib monotherapy were subjected to high-throughput TCR beta sequencing. The patients took part in an open-label, single-center phase 2 trial of ibrutinib monotherapy. V loses 0 bases, J loses 3 bases, and the germline ends lie 6 bases apart. The CDR3 runs 13 residues from the cysteine to the phenylalanine. The DNA shown is the 39-base CDR3, in frame from base 1. The germline V gene specifies SGDLS as CDR1 and YYNGEE as CDR2. Points on this clone: No antigen is known for it. Per-nucleotide qualities are absent, and no much larger clonotype sits a single base away.

The investigation overall reported the following: At baseline, clonality was higher than in age-matched healthy donors and showed a strong correlation with circulating CD8+ T-cell counts. Clonality rose at ibrutinib response, remained stable during sustained remission, and dropped back toward baseline at progression. Public clonotypes were found to be uncommon and were observed to contract or remain stable during treatment; the increase in clonality was shown to reflect expansion of private clonotypes at ibrutinib response. Lymph node repertoires were not examined, and the timing of sampling was not matched between patients in sustained remission and those whose disease progressed.

Each clonotype received, on average, 10x coverage in deep resolution sequencing performed on a MiSeq, where the target depth lay between 1 in 1 million and 1 in 200,000 T cells. The immunoSEQ hsTCRB Kit was used to generate TCR beta libraries. In the original analysis: The data were analyzed with ImmunoSEQ Analyzer and ImmunoSEQ Data Assistant, and V, D and J gene assignments followed IMGT definitions. Clonality, which ranges from 0 to 1, was calculated by subtracting the normalized Shannon entropy of productive rearrangement frequencies from one. Only overrepresented clonotypes making up at least 0.05% of the repertoire of each patient were included in the public clonotype analysis. Repertoires from 10 to 15 age-matched healthy donors in immuneACCESS were used as clonality controls. TCRdb limited this immuneACCESS table to in-frame rearrangements with V and J called. A share of clones is missing; checked studies link under half to unresolved V genes, and the rest is unexplained. V, J and clone size are those of that table, while D and trimming were read from the DNA. Recorded for this sample are some 130,000 clones; approximately 85% of them occurred a single time. Approximately 2% of the sample is held by the ten biggest clonotypes.

Recombination linked TRBV9 to TRBJ2-5, with the D gene call left open. Sequencing used PBMCs, obtained after 24 months of ibrutinib treatment. The sequence came from a human donor with chronic lymphocytic leukemia. The DNA is TGTGCCAGCAGCGTAGCCCCGAAAGAGACCCAGTACTTC. The translation is CASSVAPKETQYF.